The rows below give T cell receptor beta chains drawn from one sample of a study of T-cell reconstitution after alpha-beta-depleted transplantation in children. TCRdb reprocessed the PCR reads with MiXCR, giving one entry per CDR3 protein. Of 350,000 to 400,000 distinct CDR3 sequences in the sample, 10% to 15% were seen once. Sequenced here: PBMCs, sampled from the stem cell graft. The receptors were sampled from a human donor who donated a stem cell graft to a child with Fanconi anemia. CDR3s include the opening cysteine and the closing phenylalanine or tryptophan. D genes are given only for firm matches. Not every row has a clone size; where given, it reads once, few, many or a size class.

TRBJ1-2 | TRBV28 | . | many | TGTGCCAGCAGTTTTTCAGGGACCTATGGCTACACCTTC | CASSFSGTYGYTF
TRBJ1-1 | TRBV14 | . | few | TGTGCCAGCAGCCAAGAGAGTATCACTGAAGCTTTCTTT | CASSQESITEAFF
TRBJ2-5 | TRBV24-1 | TRBD2 | . | TGTGCCACCAGTGATCCACGGACTAGCGGGGAGACCCAGTACTTC | CATSDPRTSGETQYF
TRBJ2-1 | TRBV7-9 | . | . | TGTGCCAGTACAAACTCCTACAATGAGCAGTTCTTC | CASTNSYNEQFF
TRBJ2-3 | TRBV4-3 | TRBD2 | . | TGCGCCAGCAGCCTTGGGACTAGCGGGGGGTATCCAAGCACAGATACGCAGTATTTT | CASSLGTSGGYPSTDTQYF
TRBJ2-5 | TRBV5-1 | . | many | TGCGCCAGCAGCTTACAAGGAGGGCATCAAGAGACCCAGTACTTC | CASSLQGGHQETQYF
TRBJ2-5 | TRBV28 | . | few | TGTGCCAGCAGCGTCGATCAAGAGACCCAGTACTTC | CASSVDQETQYF
TRBJ1-4 | TRBV9 | . | few | TGTGCCAGCAGCCCACAAACAGGGAGTGAAAATGAAAAACTGTTTTTT | CASSPQTGSENEKLFF
TRBJ2-7 | TRBV5-6 | TRBD1 | . | TGTGCCAGCAGCACCGGGACAGAGTCCTACGAGCAGTACTTC | CASSTGTESYEQYF
TRBJ2-1 | TRBV7-8 | . | . | TGTGCCAGCAGCTTATTTGGTCGGGGAAGCTCCTACAATGAGCAGTTCTTC | CASSLFGRGSSYNEQFF
TRBJ2-7 | TRBV7-2 | . | . | TGTGCCAGCAGCATATCCAGCTCCTACGAGCAGTACTTC | CASSISSSYEQYF
TRBJ1-1 | TRBV12-3/TRBV12-4 | . | . | TGTGCCAGCAGTCCCCAGGGGAATAGGGCTGAAGCTTTCTTT | CASSPQGNRAEAFF
TRBJ1-1 | TRBV19 | TRBD1 | few | TGTGCCAGTAGTGGAGGCCGACAGGGGAGGACTGAAGCTTTCTTT | CASSGGRQGRTEAFF
TRBJ1-5 | TRBV6-1 | . | many | TGTGCCAGCAGCGAGACAGGAGGTCGTCAGCCCCAGCATTTT | CASSETGGRQPQHF
TRBJ2-5 | TRBV5-1 | . | . | TGCGCCAGCAGCACCGGGACACCTATAGAGGAGACCCAGTACTTC | CASSTGTPIEETQYF
TRBJ1-5 | TRBV6-1 | . | few | TGTGCCAGCAGTGAACAGTTCGGTAGCAATCAGCCCCAGCATTTT | CASSEQFGSNQPQHF
TRBJ1-2 | TRBV12-3/TRBV12-4 | . | many | TGTGCCAGCAGGCCCAACTCCCGCGGAGGCTACACCTTC | CASRPNSRGGYTF
TRBJ2-5 | TRBV20-1 | . | few | TGCAGTGCTAGAGATCAAAGGGCGGGACAAGAGACCCAGTACTTC | CSARDQRAGQETQYF
TRBJ1-6 | TRBV9 | . | few | TGTGCCAGCAGCCCCCGGACTTCTAATTCACCCCTCCACTTT | CASSPRTSNSPLHF
TRBJ1-5 | TRBV10-3 | . | . | TGTGCCACCACCCAGTATAGCAATCAGCCCCAGCATTTT | CATTQYSNQPQHF
TRBJ1-5 | TRBV12-3/TRBV12-4 | . | many | TGTGCCAGCAGTTCTCCTGGCGGGGCCACTCAGCCCCAGCATTTT | CASSSPGGATQPQHF
TRBJ1-6 | TRBV3-1 | . | many | TGTGCCAGCAGCCAAGATGGCGGGATTTCACCCCTCCACTTT | CASSQDGGISPLHF
TRBJ1-2 | TRBV4-2 | . | many | TGTGCCAGCAGCCAAGATTGGCAGGATGGTGGCTACACCTTC | CASSQDWQDGGYTF
TRBJ1-5 | TRBV21-1 | . | few | TGTGCCATCCTCGAGGCGTCCGCAGGTAGCAATCAGCCCCAGCATTTT | CAILEASAGSNQPQHF
TRBJ1-6 | TRBV18 | . | few | TGTGCCAGCTCACCGCGGACCGACTCCTATAATTCACCCCTCCACTTT | CASSPRTDSYNSPLHF
TRBJ1-1 | TRBV7-9 | TRBD1 | . | TGTGCCAGCAGCTCCCTGGGTGGACAGGGTACTGAAGCTTTCTTT | CASSSLGGQGTEAFF
TRBJ2-1 | TRBV7-9 | . | . | TGTGCCAGCAGCTCTACTGGGGGGGCTGGTGAGCAGTTCTTC | CASSSTGGAGEQFF
TRBJ2-5 | TRBV29-1 | . | many | TGCAGCGTTGAAAGGGTGGGGGGCGAGACCCAGTACTTC | CSVERVGGETQYF
TRBJ1-2 | TRBV3-1 | . | few | TGTGCCAGCAGCCAAGATTTGGGACGGACTTATGGCTACACCTTC | CASSQDLGRTYGYTF
TRBJ1-2 | TRBV5-6 | TRBD1 | many | TGTGCCAGCAGTCTTCCGGGACAGGATCGCTATGGCTACACCTTC | CASSLPGQDRYGYTF
TRBJ1-4 | TRBV7-9 | . | few | TGTGCCAGCAGCTTATCCGGCCTTGAAAAACTGTTTTTT | CASSLSGLEKLFF
TRBJ1-2 | TRBV6-5 | TRBD1 | . | TGTGCCAGCAGTCCCACTTGGCAGGGGGCAGACTATGGCTACACCTTC | CASSPTWQGADYGYTF
TRBJ2-7 | TRBV4-3 | . | few | TGCGCCAGCAGCCAAGATCGGGACTTTGGGTACGAGCAGTACTTC | CASSQDRDFGYEQYF
TRBJ1-1 | TRBV5-1 | TRBD1 | . | TGCGCCAGCACCGAGACAGGGCAAATGAACACTGAAGCTTTCTTT | CASTETGQMNTEAFF
TRBJ2-1 | TRBV20-1 | . | . | TGCAGTGCTCCGCGACTACTCTCTAATGAGCAGTTCTTC | CSAPRLLSNEQFF
TRBJ2-7 | TRBV5-1 | . | many | TGCGCCAGCAGCTTGGGTCCACCCTCCTACGAGCAGTACTTC | CASSLGPPSYEQYF
TRBJ2-3 | TRBV7-2 | . | . | TGTGCCAGCAGTCAGAGGCAGGGTCCAGATACGCAGTATTTT | CASSQRQGPDTQYF
TRBJ1-1 | TRBV14 | . | few | TGTGCCAGCAGCCGACAGGAGCCTAACACTGAAGCTTTCTTT | CASSRQEPNTEAFF
TRBJ2-1 | TRBV19 | TRBD2 | . | TGTGCCAGTAGTTCTGGACTAGCGGCGTATGAGCAGTTCTTC | CASSSGLAAYEQFF
TRBJ1-2 | TRBV28 | . | few | TGTGCCAGCAGAACAGGAGCTAACTATGGCTACACCTTC | CASRTGANYGYTF
TRBJ1-4 | TRBV5-1 | . | . | TGCGCCAGCGGCTCATCGGGGGTTAATGAAAAACTGTTTTTT | CASGSSGVNEKLFF
TRBJ2-5 | TRBV29-1 | . | . | TGCAGCGCCGGGACGTGGTCAGAGACCCAGTACTTC | CSAGTWSETQYF
TRBJ2-1 | TRBV25-1 | . | many | TGTGCCAGCAGTGTTCCCGGACAAGAGATCGGGGCCAATGAGCAGTTCTTC | CASSVPGQEIGANEQFF
TRBJ1-2 | TRBV19 | . | few | TGTGCCAGTAGTAGTACAGGAAGAAGCGGTGGCTACACCTTC | CASSSTGRSGGYTF
TRBJ1-2 | TRBV5-1 | TRBD1 | . | TGCGCCAGCAGCTTGCAGGGGGCGGACTATGGCTACACCTTC | CASSLQGADYGYTF
TRBJ2-5 | TRBV2 | . | . | TGTGCCAGCAGGAGGGGGGGTATGGAGACCCAGTACTTC | CASRRGGMETQYF
TRBJ1-1 | TRBV6-5 | . | . | TGTGCCAGCAGTTACGAGGCGGCCAGGACGAACACTGAAGCTTTCTTT | CASSYEAARTNTEAFF
TRBJ2-1 | TRBV7-2 | . | few | TGTGCCAGCAGCCCAACCAATCCGACAGCTGGCTACAATGAGCAGTTCTTC | CASSPTNPTAGYNEQFF
TRBJ1-1 | TRBV19 | . | few | TGTGCCAGCGTCAAAACGGATGGGAACACTGAAGCTTTCTTT | CASVKTDGNTEAFF
TRBJ1-4 | TRBV18 | . | . | TGTGCCAGCTCAACAGACCGGGAGAATACCCAAGGGGGACTGTTTTTT | CASSTDRENTQGGLFF